This TCR beta chain emerged from a study of blood T cell repertoires in COVID-19. Study context: The origin of the acute and convalescent COVID-19 samples was the United States, Italy and Spain. PBMCs, B-cell-depleted T cells, or T cells provided the cDNA or gDNA that made up the material.

Data came from immunoSEQ multiplex PCR; TCRdb stores just in-frame clones and leaves some out. The sample carries about 160,000 clones, around 74% recorded once. This clone is termed medium-sized. This receptor was taken from a man aged 65-85 years with acute or convalescent COVID-19. Sequencing was done on a sample of peripheral blood.

The chain's CDR3 is CASRPGQGFYEQYF. In DNA form, the CDR3 reads TGTGCCAGTCGACCGGGACAGGGGTTCTACGAGCAGTACTTC. J is TRBJ2-7 and V is TRBV6-5, with 10 bases aligning to TRBD1. Germline values: CDR1 MNHEY, CDR2 SVGAGI. With V trimmed by 9 bases and J by 3 bases, 8 bases remained unmatched. This CDR3 comprises 14 residues.